Listed below are T cell receptor beta chains from one sample, sequenced in a study of ipilimumab plus nivolumab after autologous stem cell transplantation. TCRdb's copy holds only in-frame clones and misses some; the assay was immunoSEQ multiplex PCR. The table records around 2,500 clones, 80% to 95% of them present only once. Material: PBMCs, obtained in a trial of ipilimumab plus nivolumab as post-transplant consolidation. The receptors here all came from a male donor with primary mediastinal lymphoma. Both conserved end residues are part of each CDR3. The order of the fields is V gene, D gene, J gene, CDR3 protein, CDR3 DNA. D genes are given only for firm matches.

TRBV7-2	TRBD1	TRBJ1-6	CASSSGTGASPLHF	TGTGCCAGCAGCTCCGGGACAGGGGCATCGCCCCTCCACTTT
TRBV4-1	NA	TRBJ2-7	CASSHPGSRSYEQYF	TGCGCCAGCAGCCACCCAGGTTCCCGCTCCTACGAGCAGTACTTC
TRBV7-2	TRBD1	TRBJ1-2	CASSLGGGGQGAYGYTF	TGTGCCAGCAGCTTAGGCGGGGGAGGACAGGGGGCCTATGGCTACACCTTC
TRBV18	NA	TRBJ2-2	CASSLQGSGELFF	TGTGCCAGCTCACTACAGGGTTCCGGGGAGCTGTTTTTT
TRBV6-9	TRBD1	TRBJ2-7	CASRLSGTASYEQYF	TGTGCCAGCAGACTCTCCGGGACAGCCTCCTACGAGCAGTACTTC
TRBV7-3	NA	TRBJ2-1	CASSLTLNGKRYNEQFF	TGTGCCAGCAGCTTAACGTTAAACGGGAAGCGATACAATGAGCAGTTCTTC
TRBV5-1	TRBD2	TRBJ2-1	CASSPLAGAPNEQFF	TGCGCCAGCAGTCCTCTAGCGGGGGCACCGAATGAGCAGTTCTTC
TRBV13	TRBD2	TRBJ2-1	CASSLRAGTSGRGVEQFF	TGTGCCAGCAGCTTACGAGCCGGGACTAGCGGGAGAGGCGTTGAGCAGTTCTTC
TRBV5-1	TRBD1	TRBJ2-1	CASSTGQDSYNEQFF	TGCGCCAGCAGCACGGGACAGGACTCCTACAATGAGCAGTTCTTC
TRBV30	NA	TRBJ1-6	CAWRDSHNSPLHF	TGTGCCTGGAGGGACTCGCACAATTCACCCCTCCACTTT
TRBV19	TRBD2	TRBJ2-7	CASSMGRERREQYF	TGTGCCAGTAGTATGGGGCGGGAGAGGCGCGAGCAGTACTTC
TRBV5-1	TRBD1	TRBJ2-5	CASSLGGNRGAPTETQYF	TGCGCCAGCAGCTTGGGAGGCAACAGGGGGGCCCCTACGGAGACCCAGTACTTC